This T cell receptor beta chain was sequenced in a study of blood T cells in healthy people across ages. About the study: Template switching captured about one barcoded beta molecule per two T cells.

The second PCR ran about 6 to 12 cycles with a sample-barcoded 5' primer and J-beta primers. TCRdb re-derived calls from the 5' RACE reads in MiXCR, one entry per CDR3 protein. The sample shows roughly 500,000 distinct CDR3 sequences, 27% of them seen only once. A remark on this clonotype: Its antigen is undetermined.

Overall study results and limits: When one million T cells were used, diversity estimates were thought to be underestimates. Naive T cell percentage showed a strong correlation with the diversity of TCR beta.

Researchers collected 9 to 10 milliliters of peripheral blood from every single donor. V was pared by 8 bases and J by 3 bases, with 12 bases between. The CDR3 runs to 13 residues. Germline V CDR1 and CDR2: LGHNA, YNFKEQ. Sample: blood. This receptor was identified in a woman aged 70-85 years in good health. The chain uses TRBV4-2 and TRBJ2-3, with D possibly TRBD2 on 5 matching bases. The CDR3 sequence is CASSDSTTDTQYF. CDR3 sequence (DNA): TGTGCCAGCTCGGACTCGACAACAGATACGCAGTATTTT.